The entry below describes one TCR beta chain. The table came from immunoSEQ multiplex PCR; TCRdb's copy has only in-frame clones and leaves some out. This table has under 95,000 clones, roughly three quarters appearing once. The source of the sample is a study of blood T cell repertoires in COVID-19. The CDR3 contains 14 residues. Trimming shortened V by 1 base and J by 1 base, and 8 bases separated the two germline ends. Germline V lookup: CDR1 SGHRS, CDR2 YFSETQ. The rearrangement joins TRBV5-1 to TRBJ1-1; D might be TRBD1 (6 bases). The sample was peripheral blood. The TCR comes from a man between 65 and 79 years old with acute or convalescent COVID-19. The CDR3 sequence: CASSLPTGNTEAFF. The CDR3 DNA reads as TGCGCCAGCAGCTTGCCGACAGGGAACACTGAAGCTTTCTTT.